This TCR beta chain was recorded in a study of CD8 T cells in Susac syndrome (dated by TCRdb to the late 2010s). Study-wide context: The study used repertoire sequencing to test whether antigen drove CD8+ T cell activation and differentiation in Susac syndrome. Summary of the overall study and its limitations: The number of individuals in the TCR sequencing and HLA analysis was acknowledged as relatively small.

Remarks on this clonotype: Its recognized antigen is unknown. Base quality data are lacking; no much larger clone is found one base away.

RNA was extracted using the RNeasy kit, and about 0.5 to 1 ug of the RNA was reverse transcribed with random hexamers. TCR beta CDR3 regions were amplified with the immunoSEQ multiplex PCR assay covering 54 Vbeta and 13 Jbeta segments. PCR amplification bias was corrected by using a synthetic template baseline for primer optimization and computational correction. Per the authors' processing: Reads were assigned to V, D and J genes according to IMGT and analyzed in immunoSEQ Analyzer, with only productive sequences retained. Clonality was computed as one minus Shannon entropy normalized by log2 of the number of productive unique sequences. For each patient and control, public and private clones were evaluated among the 100 most prevalent clones. Clones were defined as Susac-specific when absent from the healthy and MS cohorts, from about a thousand published viral clones and from other ImmuneACCESS disease sequences. TCRdb's own reprocessing of the public reads used fastp at Q25 and MiXCR and kept productive beta chains. Identical CDR3 protein sequences are pooled into one entry, listed with their most common genes and DNA. TCRdb's processing, not the study's, gives the V and J calls here. Counted in this sample were roughly 200,000 distinct CDR3 sequences; 85% to 95% of them appeared once. Approximately 0.08% of the sample comes from the top ten.

Peripheral blood CD8+ and CD4+ T cells from healthy donors, Susac syndrome patients and multiple sclerosis patients were profiled by high-throughput TCR beta sequencing. The multiple sclerosis controls were treatment-naive patients whose relapsing-remitting disease, either stable or active, fulfilled the revised McDonald criteria. Bulk CD8+ and CD4+ T cells were purified magnetically by negative isolation, whereas CD8+ TEMRA cells were enriched by FACS. Blood was drawn into EDTA tubes, processed within 24 hours, and PBMCs were isolated by density gradient centrifugation. PBMCs intended for TCR sequencing were frozen in liquid nitrogen and were later thawed in a 37 degrees C water bath. Purity of sorted or isolated CD4+, CD8+ and CD8+ TEMRA cells was at least 90%. Specimen: CD4+ T cells from PBMCs. The origin of this receptor is a human donor with multiple sclerosis.

CDR3 sequence: CASSEQGAYGYTF. In nucleotides, the sequence is TGTGCCAGCAGTGAACAGGGGGCGTATGGCTACACCTTC. The chain was built from TRBV25-1 and TRBJ1-2; 8 junctional bases match TRBD1. Trimming removed 2 bases from V and 5 bases from J; the gene matches leave 1 base unexplained. CDR1 is given as MGHDK and CDR2 as SYGVNS, both from the germline V gene. Including cysteine and phenylalanine, the CDR3 has 13 amino acids. The only DNA kept is the CDR3, 39 bases in frame from the first base.